This T cell receptor beta chain was captured in a study of cytomegalovirus exposure and HLA in healthy donors. This clone was counted a single time. Its antigen remains unknown. Study conclusions and caveats: Accounts indicate the classifier identified cytomegalovirus status with strong specificity and sensitivity.

Sequencing used immunoSEQ multiplex PCR; TCRdb keeps in-frame clones, though not all of them. The table includes approximately 190,000 clones, 84% detected once. The sequencing sample was made of PBMCs. This sequence was found in a woman younger than 45 in good health and CMV-seropositive.

The CDR3 region has the DNA TGTGCCAGCAGCGAGAGTCTGCTCAATCAGCCCCAGCATTTT. This encodes CASSESLLNQPQHF. The chain uses TRBV7-9 and TRBJ1-5; D call uncertain. This CDR3 is built from 14 residues. The V gene lost 5 bases and the J gene lost 3 bases, with 11 bases spanning the gap. Germline V lookup: CDR1 SEHNR, CDR2 FQNEAQ (reference sequence).